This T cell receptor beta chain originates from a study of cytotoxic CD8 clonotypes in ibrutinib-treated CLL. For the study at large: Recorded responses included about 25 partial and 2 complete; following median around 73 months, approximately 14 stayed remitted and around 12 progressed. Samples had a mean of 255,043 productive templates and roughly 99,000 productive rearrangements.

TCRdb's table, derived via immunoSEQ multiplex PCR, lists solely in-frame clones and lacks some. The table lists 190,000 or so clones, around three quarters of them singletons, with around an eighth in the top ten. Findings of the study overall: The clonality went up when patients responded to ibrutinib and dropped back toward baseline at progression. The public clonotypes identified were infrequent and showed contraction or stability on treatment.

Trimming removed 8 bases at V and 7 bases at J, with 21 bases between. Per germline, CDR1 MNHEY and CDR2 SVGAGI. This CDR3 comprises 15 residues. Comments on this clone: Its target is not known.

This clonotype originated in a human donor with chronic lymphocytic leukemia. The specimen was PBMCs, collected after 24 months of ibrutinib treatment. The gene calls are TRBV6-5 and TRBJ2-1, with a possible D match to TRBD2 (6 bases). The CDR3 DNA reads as TGTGCCAGCCGCGGGGACCCGGGAGAGCGGAATGAGCAGTTCTTC. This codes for CASRGDPGERNEQFF.